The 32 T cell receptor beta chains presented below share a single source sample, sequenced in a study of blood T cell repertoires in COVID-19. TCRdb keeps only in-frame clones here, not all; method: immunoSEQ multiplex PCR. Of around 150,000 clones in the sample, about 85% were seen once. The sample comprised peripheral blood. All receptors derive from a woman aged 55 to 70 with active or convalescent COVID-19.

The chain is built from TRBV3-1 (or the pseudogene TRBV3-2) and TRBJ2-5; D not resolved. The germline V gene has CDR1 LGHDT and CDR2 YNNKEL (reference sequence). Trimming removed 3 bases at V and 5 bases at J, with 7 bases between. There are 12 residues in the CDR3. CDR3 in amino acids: CASSHLQETQYF. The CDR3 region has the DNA TGTGCCAGCAGCCATCTACAGGAGACCCAGTACTTC.

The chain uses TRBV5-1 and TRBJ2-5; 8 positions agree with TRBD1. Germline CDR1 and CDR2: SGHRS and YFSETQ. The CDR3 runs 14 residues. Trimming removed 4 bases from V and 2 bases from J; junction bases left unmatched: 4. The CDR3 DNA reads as TGCGCCAGCAGCCGGACAGGGTCGCAAGAGACCCAGTACTTC. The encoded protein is CASSRTGSQETQYF. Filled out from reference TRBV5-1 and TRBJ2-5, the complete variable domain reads KAGVTQTPRYLIKTRGQQVTLSCSPISGHRSVSWYQQTPGQGLQFLFEYFSETQRNKGNFPGRFSGRQFSNSRSEMNVSTLELGDSALYLCASSRTGSQETQYFGPGTRLLVL.

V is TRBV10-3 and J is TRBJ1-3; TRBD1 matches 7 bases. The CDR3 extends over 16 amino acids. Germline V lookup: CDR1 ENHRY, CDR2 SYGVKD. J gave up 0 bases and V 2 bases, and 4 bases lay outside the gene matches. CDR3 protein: CAISETGVLSGNTIYF. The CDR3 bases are TGTGCCATCAGTGAGACAGGGGTCCTCTCTGGAAACACCATATATTTT.

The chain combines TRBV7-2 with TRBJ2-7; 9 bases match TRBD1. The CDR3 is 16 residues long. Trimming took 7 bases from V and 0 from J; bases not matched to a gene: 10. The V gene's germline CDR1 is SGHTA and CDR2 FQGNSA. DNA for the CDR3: TGTGCCAGCATCCCGGTTGGGACAGGGAACTCCTACGAGCAGTACTTC. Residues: CASIPVGTGNSYEQYF.

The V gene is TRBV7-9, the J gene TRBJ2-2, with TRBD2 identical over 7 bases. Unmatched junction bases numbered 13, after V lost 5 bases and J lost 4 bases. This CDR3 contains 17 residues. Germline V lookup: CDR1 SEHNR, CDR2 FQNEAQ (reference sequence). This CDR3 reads CASSPPLGERGTGELFF. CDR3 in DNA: TGTGCCAGCAGCCCTCCCCTGGGGGAGCGGGGCACCGGGGAGCTGTTTTTT.

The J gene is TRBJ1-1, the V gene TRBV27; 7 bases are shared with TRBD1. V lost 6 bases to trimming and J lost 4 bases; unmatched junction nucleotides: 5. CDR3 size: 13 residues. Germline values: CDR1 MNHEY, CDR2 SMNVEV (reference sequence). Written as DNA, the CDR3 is TGTGCCAGCAGCTTGGCAGGGGGCACTGAAGCTTTCTTT. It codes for CASSLAGGTEAFF.

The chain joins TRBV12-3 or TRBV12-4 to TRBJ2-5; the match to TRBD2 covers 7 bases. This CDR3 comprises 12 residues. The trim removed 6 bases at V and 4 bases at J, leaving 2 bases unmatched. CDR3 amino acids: CASRWGGETQYF. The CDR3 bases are TGTGCCAGCAGGTGGGGGGGAGAGACCCAGTACTTC.

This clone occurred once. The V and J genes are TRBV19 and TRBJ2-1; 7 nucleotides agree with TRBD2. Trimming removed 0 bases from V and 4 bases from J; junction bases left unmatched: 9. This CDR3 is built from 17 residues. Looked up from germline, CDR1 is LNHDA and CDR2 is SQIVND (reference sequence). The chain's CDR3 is CASSIDPPGLDYNEQFF. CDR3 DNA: TGTGCCAGTAGTATAGACCCTCCCGGACTAGATTACAATGAGCAGTTCTTC.

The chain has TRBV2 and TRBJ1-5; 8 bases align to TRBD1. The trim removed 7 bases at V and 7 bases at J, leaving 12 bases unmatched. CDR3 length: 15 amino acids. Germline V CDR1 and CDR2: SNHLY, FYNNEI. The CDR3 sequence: CASTRQGSLGQPQHF. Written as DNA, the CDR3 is TGTGCCAGCACCAGACAGGGGTCCCTCGGCCAGCCCCAGCATTTT. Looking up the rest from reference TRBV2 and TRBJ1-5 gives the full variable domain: EPEVTQTPSHQVTQMGQEVILRCVPISNHLYFYWYRQILGQKVEFLVSFYNNEISEKSEIFDDQFSVERPDGSNFTLKIRSTKLEDSAMYFCASTRQGSLGQPQHFGDGTRLSIL.

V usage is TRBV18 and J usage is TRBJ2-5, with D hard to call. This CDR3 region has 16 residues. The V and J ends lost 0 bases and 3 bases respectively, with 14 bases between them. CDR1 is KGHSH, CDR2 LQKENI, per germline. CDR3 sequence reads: CASSPPKGRPKETQYF. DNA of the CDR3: TGTGCCAGCTCACCACCGAAAGGCAGGCCTAAAGAGACCCAGTACTTC.

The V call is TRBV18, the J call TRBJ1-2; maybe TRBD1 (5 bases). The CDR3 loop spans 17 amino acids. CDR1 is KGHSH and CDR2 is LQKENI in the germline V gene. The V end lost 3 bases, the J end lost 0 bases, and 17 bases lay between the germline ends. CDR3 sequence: CASSPRETVPTNYGYTF. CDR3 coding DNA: TGTGCCAGCTCACCCCGGGAGACAGTCCCTACTAACTATGGCTACACCTTC.

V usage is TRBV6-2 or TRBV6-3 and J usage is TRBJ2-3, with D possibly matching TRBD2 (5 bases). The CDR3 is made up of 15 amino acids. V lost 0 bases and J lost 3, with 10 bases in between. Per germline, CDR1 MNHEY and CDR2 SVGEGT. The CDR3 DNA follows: TGTGCCAGCAGTTACTCCGAGGGTTGGACAGATACGCAGTATTTT. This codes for CASSYSEGWTDTQYF.

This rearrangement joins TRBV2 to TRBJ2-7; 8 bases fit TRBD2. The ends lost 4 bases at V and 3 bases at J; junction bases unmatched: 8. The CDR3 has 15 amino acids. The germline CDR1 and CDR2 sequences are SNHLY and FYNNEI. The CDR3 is CASSGSARGDYEQYF. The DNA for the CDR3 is TGTGCCAGCAGTGGGTCTGCGCGGGGGGACTACGAGCAGTACTTC. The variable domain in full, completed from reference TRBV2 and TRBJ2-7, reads EPEVTQTPSHQVTQMGQEVILRCVPISNHLYFYWYRQILGQKVEFLVSFYNNEISEKSEIFDDQFSVERPDGSNFTLKIRSTKLEDSAMYFCASSGSARGDYEQYFGPGTRLTVT.

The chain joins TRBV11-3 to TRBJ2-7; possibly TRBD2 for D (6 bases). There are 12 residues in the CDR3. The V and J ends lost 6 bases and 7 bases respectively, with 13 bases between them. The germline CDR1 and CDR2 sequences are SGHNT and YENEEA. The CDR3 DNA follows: TGTGCCAGCAGTTCCCTTGGGGGGGAGCAGTACTTC. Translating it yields CASSSLGGEQYF.

CDR3 in amino acids: CASSPWTGEASPLHF. CDR3 DNA sequence: TGTGCCAGCAGCCCTTGGACAGGGGAGGCTTCACCCCTCCACTTT. This chain links TRBV7-9 with TRBJ1-6; TRBD1 matches at 9 bases. This CDR3 comprises 15 residues. Germline CDR1 and CDR2: SEHNR and FQNEAQ (reference sequence). V gave up 5 bases and J gave up 9 bases; unmatched junction bases: 8.

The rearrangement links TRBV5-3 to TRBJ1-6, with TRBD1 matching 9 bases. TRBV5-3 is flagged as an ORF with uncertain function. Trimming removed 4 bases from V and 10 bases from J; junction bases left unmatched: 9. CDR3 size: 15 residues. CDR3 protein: CARSTGTGRRSPLHF. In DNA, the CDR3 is TGTGCCAGAAGCACGGGGACAGGGAGGCGATCACCCCTCCACTTT.

CDR3 in DNA: TGTGCCAGCAGCTTAAGCAGAAGGGGTGAGCAGTTCTTC. It translates to CASSLSRRGEQFF. This chain connects TRBV7-2 to TRBJ2-1; a possible D gene is TRBD1 (5 bases). With 2 bases removed from V and 9 bases from J, the gap between germline ends came to 11 bases. The CDR3 extends over 13 amino acids. CDR1 is SGHTA and CDR2 is FQGNSA in the germline V gene. Filled out from reference TRBV7-2 and TRBJ2-1, the complete variable domain reads GAGVSQSPSNKVTEKGKDVELRCDPISGHTALYWYRQSLGQGLEFLIYFQGNSAPDKSGLPSDRFSAERTGGSVSTLTIQRTQQEDSAVYLCASSLSRRGEQFFGPGTRLTVL.

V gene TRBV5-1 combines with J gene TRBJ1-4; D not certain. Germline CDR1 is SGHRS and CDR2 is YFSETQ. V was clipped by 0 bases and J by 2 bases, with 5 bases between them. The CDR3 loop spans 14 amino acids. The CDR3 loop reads CASSLGATNEKLFF. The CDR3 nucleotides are TGCGCCAGCAGCTTGGGGGCGACTAATGAAAAACTGTTTTTT.

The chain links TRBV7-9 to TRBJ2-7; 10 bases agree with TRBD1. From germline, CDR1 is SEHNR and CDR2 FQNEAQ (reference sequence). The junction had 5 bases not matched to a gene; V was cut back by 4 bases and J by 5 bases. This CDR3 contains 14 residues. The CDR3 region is CASSSRTGGNEQYF. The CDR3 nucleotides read TGTGCCAGCAGCTCACGGACAGGGGGTAACGAGCAGTACTTC.

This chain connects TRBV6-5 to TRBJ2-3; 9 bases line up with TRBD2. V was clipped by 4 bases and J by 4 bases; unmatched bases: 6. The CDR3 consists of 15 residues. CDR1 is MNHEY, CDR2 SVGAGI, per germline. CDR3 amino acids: CASSLKAGGADTQYF. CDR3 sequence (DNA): TGTGCCAGCAGTTTAAAAGCGGGGGGAGCAGATACGCAGTATTTT.

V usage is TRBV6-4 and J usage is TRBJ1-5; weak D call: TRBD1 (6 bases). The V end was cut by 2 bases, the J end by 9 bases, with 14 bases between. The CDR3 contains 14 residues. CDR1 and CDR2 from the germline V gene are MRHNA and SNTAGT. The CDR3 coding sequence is TGTGCCAGCAGTGACGGGACACCGGGCCGGCCCCAGCATTTT. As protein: CASSDGTPGRPQHF.

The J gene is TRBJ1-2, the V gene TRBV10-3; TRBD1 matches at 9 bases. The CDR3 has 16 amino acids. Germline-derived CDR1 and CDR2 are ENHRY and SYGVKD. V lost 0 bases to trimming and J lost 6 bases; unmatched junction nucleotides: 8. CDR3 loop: CAISESTPGQGNGYTF. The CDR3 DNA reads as TGTGCCATCAGTGAGTCGACTCCGGGACAGGGTAATGGCTACACCTTC.

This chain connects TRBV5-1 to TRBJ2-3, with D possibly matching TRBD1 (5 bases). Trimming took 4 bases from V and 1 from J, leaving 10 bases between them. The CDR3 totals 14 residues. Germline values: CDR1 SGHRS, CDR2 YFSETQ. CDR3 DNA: TGCGCCAGCAGCATCCCACAGGGCACAGATACGCAGTATTTT. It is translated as CASSIPQGTDTQYF. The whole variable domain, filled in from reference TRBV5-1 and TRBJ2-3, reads KAGVTQTPRYLIKTRGQQVTLSCSPISGHRSVSWYQQTPGQGLQFLFEYFSETQRNKGNFPGRFSGRQFSNSRSEMNVSTLELGDSALYLCASSIPQGTDTQYFGPGTRLTVL.

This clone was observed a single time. The CDR3 nucleotides read TGTGCCAGCAGCTCAGAATTCGACTCTGGAAACACCATATATTTT. Its translation: CASSSEFDSGNTIYF. The chain couples TRBV7-8 to TRBJ1-3; no definite D call. The germline gives CDR1 SGHVS, CDR2 FQNEAQ. V lost 4 bases and J 0 bases, leaving 10 bases between the germline ends. The CDR3 is made up of 15 amino acids.

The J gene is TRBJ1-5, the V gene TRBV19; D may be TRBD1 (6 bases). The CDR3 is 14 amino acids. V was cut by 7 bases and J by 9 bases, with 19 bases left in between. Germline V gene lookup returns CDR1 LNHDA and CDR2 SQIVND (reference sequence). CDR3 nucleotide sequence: TGTGCCAGTACCCAGACAGGTCGCCTAGGGCCCCAGCATTTT. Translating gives CASTQTGRLGPQHF.

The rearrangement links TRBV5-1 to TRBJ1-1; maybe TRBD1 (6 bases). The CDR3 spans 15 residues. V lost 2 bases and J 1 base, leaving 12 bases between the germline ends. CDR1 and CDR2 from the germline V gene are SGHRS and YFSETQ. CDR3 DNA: TGCGCCAGCAGCTTATCCGGGACAACGAACACTGAAGCTTTCTTT. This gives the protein CASSLSGTTNTEAFF.

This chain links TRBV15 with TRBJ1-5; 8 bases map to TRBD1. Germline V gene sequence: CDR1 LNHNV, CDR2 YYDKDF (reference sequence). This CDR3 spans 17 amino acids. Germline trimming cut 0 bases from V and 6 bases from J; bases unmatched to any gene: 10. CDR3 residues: CATSRDPRTGFAQPQHF. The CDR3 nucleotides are TGTGCCACCAGCAGAGATCCCAGGACAGGGTTCGCTCAGCCCCAGCATTTT. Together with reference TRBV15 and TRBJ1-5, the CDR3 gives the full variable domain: DAMVIQNPRYQVTQFGKPVTLSCSQTLNHNVMYWYQQKSSQAPKLLFHYYDKDFNNEADTPDNFQSRRPNTSFCFLDIRSPGLGDTAMYLCATSRDPRTGFAQPQHFGDGTRLSIL.

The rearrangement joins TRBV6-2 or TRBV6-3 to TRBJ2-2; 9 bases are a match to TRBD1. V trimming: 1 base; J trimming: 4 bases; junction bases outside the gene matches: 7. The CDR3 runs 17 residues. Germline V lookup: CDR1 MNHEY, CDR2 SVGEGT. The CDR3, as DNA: TGTGCCAGCAGTTACTTAGGGACAGGGAGAGGCACCGGGGAGCTGTTTTTT. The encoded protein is CASSYLGTGRGTGELFF.

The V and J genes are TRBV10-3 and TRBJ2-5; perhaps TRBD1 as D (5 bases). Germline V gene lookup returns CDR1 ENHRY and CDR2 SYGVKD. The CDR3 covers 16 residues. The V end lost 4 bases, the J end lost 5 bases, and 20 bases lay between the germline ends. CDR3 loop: CAISGSVGRAWETQYF. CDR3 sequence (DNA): TGTGCCATCAGTGGGTCGGTGGGCAGGGCTTGGGAGACCCAGTACTTC.

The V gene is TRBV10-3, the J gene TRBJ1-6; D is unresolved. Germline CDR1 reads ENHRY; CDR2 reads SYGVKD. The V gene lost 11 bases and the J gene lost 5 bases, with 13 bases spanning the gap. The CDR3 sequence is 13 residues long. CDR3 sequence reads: CAVRKSDNSPLHF. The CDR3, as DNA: TGTGCCGTGCGGAAATCCGATAATTCACCCCTCCACTTT.

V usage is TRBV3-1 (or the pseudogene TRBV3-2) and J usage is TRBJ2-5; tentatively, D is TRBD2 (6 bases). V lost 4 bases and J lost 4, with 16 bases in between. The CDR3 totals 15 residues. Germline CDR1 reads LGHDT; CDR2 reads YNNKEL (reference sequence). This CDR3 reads CASSLLGGKRETQYF. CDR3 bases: TGTGCCAGCAGCCTTCTAGGAGGGAAGAGAGAGACCCAGTACTTC.

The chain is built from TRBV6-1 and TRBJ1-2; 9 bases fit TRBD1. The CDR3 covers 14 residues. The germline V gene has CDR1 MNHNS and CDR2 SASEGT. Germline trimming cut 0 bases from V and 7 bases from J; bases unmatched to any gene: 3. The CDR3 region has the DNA TGTGCCAGCAGTGAAGCCCGGACAGGGGTTGGCTACACCTTC. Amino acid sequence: CASSEARTGVGYTF.